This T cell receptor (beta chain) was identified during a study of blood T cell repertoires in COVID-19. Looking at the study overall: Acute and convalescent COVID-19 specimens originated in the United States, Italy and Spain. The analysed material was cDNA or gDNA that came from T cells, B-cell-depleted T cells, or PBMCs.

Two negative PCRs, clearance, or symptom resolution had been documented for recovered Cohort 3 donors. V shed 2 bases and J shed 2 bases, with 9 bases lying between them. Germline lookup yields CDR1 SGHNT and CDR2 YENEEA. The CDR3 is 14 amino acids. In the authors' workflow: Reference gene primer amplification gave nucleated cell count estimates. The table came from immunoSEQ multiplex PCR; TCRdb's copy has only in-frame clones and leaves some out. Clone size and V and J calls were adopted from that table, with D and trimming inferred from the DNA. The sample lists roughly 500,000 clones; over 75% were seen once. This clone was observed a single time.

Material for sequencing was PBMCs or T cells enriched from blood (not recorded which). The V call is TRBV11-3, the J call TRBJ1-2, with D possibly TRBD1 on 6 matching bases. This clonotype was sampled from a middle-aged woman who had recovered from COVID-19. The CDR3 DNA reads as TGTGCCAGCAGCTTAAGGCAGGGGAACTATGGCTACACCTTC. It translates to CASSLRQGNYGYTF.